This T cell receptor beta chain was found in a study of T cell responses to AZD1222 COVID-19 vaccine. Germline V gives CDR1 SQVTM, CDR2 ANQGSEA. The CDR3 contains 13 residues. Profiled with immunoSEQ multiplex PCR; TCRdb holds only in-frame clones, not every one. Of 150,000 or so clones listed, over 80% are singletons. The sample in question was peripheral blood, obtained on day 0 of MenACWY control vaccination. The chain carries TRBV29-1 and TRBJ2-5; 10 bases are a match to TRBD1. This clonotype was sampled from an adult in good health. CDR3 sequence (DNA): TGCAGTTCTGTCCGGGACAGGGGAGAGACCCAGTACTTC. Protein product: CSSVRDRGETQYF.